This note documents a single T cell receptor (beta chain) sequence. At least ten counts were recorded for this clonotype. Its binding antigen is unknown. No much larger clone is present one base from it, and per-base qualities are unavailable. The data belong to a study of T cells in Graves' hyperthyroidism and ophthalmopathy (dated by TCRdb to the late 2010s). At the level of the whole study: TCR V-J signatures able to tell the groups apart were searched for in a discovery cohort of 100 or so patients, of whom fewer than 45 had Graves' ophthalmopathy and some 60 had stable Graves' hyperthyroidism. Once sampling was done, hyperthyroidism patients were given methimazole at a starting dose of 30 mg daily, whereas ophthalmopathy patients were given high-dose intravenous methylprednisolone. TCR Vbeta CDR3 sequencing of 140 or so peripheral blood samples (more than 40 ophthalmopathy, 70 to 85 hyperthyroidism and approximately 17 progressor patients) is reported in the paper. In several Graves' hyperthyroidism patients, the study also compared T-cell repertoires from thyroid tissue with T-cell repertoires from blood. The approximately 100 discovery patients were randomly split 7:3 into training and test sets. Prospective prediction of ophthalmopathy was tested in an independent validation cohort of fewer than 20 hyperthyroidism patients and 17 patients who later progressed to ophthalmopathy. On the study overall, not on this receptor specifically: Most expanded thyroid clonotypes (frequency above 0.001) were also found in blood, which suggests that blood repertoires may mirror thyroid immune responses. Sample size was not statistically predetermined, and blinding of investigators to group allocation was not performed. A model built on a 13 V-J signature distinguished ophthalmopathy from stable hyperthyroidism, reaching roughly 88% sensitivity and about 81% specificity in cross-validation and 80%/75% in testing. In validation, the model predicted progression to ophthalmopathy with 60% to 71% sensitivity and around 72% specificity, a median of around 6.6 months before onset.

TCR beta CDR3 regions were amplified from RNA transcripts. The first round of RT-PCR for the TCR CDR3 was performed with the HTBI primer set and the Qiagen OneStep RT-PCR kit. Libraries were constructed in a second round of multiplex PCR, after which size selection and purification were performed. The libraries were sequenced on an Illumina HiSeq2000 using paired-end 100 bp reads. Concerning the study's data processing: SOAPnuke was used to process the raw data, throwing out any read that contained adapters or uncalled bases, had a mean Phred below 15, or lacked an exact constant-primer or identifier match. High-quality paired reads were merged using COPE v1.2.5, and each unique nucleotide sequence was defined as a clonotype. MiTCR v1.1 was used to align the clonotypes against IMGT TRBV, TRBD and TRBJ reference segments. Only V-J combinations with frequency above 0.0001, covering 99% to 99.2% of repertoires, were analysed. A TCS score was defined as the ratio of F50 (clonal expansion) to E x V (chaos), with BLOSUM62-based TCRdist applied between CDR3 peptides within each V-J. Welch's t-statistics and random forest reduced several hundred V-J features to some 14, which were used in a naive Bayes classifier (R e1071). The public reads were run again by TCRdb, first through fastp at Q25 and then through MiXCR, and only productive beta chains were kept. Each CDR3 protein appears once, grouped with its most common genes and DNA. Here the V and J calls rest on TCRdb's processing, not on the authors' analysis. The table for this sample lists hundreds of thousands of distinct CDR3 sequences; under 60% of them were counted only once. In total, the top ten clones hold nearly 8.5% of the sample.

According to the germline V gene, CDR1 reads SQVTM and CDR2 reads ANQGSEA. Spanning cysteine to phenylalanine, the CDR3 consists of 11 amino acids. Solely the CDR3 DNA is kept, with 33 bases framed from the first base. The trim is 8 bases for V and 1 base for J, with a gap of 8 bases between the germline ends. A patient counted as having stable Graves' hyperthyroidism if no progression to ophthalmopathy occurred over 18 months of follow-up. Hyperthyroidism patients were newly diagnosed, with disease duration under 2 months, and aged 18 to 65 years. The study excluded patients with uncontrolled infections, other autoimmune diseases, pregnancy or lactation. Diagnoses were established on the basis of clinical symptoms, serum thyroxine and TRAb, thyroid ultrasound, and orbital computed tomography. Trizol reagent was used to extract total RNA, and RNA quality was then checked on an Agilent 2100 Bioanalyzer.

Sequencing was done on a sample of peripheral blood or thyroid tissue (not recorded which). This clonotype originated in a woman younger than 35 with Graves' hyperthyroidism. Donor details come from another sample of the same person, matched by shared clones. The chain joins TRBV29-1 to TRBJ1-1, with no confidently assigned D gene. The CDR3 protein: CSWFENTEAFF. The DNA is as follows: TGCAGCTGGTTTGAGAACACTGAAGCTTTCTTT.